One sample yielded the 24 T cell receptor beta chains listed below, sequenced in a study of siplizumab effects on memory and regulatory T cells (dated by TCRdb to between 2018 and 2020). The method behind the library was the immunoSEQ multiplex PCR assay. Imported from immuneACCESS, the table was reduced by TCRdb to in-frame sequences with V and J called. These copies leave out some clones; in studies compared against another copy, an unresolved V gene accounts for under half, and the cause of the remainder is not known. The sample contains some 100,000 clones, around 95% of them found a single time. Of the sample, roughly 0.6% falls within the top ten clones. Sample: Tregs sorted from blood. These receptors all come from a human donor in good health.

V is TRBV7-2 and J is TRBJ1-1; D remains ambiguous. The germline V gene has CDR1 SGHTA and CDR2 FQGNSA. Trimming left V 1 base short and J 4 bases short, with 16 bases between. The CDR3 is made up of 16 amino acids. In DNA form, the CDR3 reads TGTGCCAGCAGCTTAGATACCGGTTGGAGATTCACTGAAGCTTTCTTT. Its protein product is CASSLDTGWRFTEAFF.

The rearrangement joins TRBV5-4 to TRBJ2-1; D unclear. Trimming took off 0 bases at V and 10 bases at J, with 8 bases between the two ends. Germline lookup yields CDR1 SGHNT and CDR2 YYREEE (reference sequence). The CDR3 sequence is 12 residues long. In nucleotides, the CDR3 is TGTGCCAGCAGCTTGGACAGTTCGGAGCAGTTCTTC. Protein: CASSLDSSEQFF.

This chain connects TRBV5-1 to TRBJ2-7; 8 nucleotides line up with TRBD1. The J segment lost 2 bases and the V segment lost 0 bases, leaving 10 bases of the junction unmatched. Germline CDR1 reads SGHRS; CDR2 reads YFSETQ. The CDR3 has 17 residues. CDR3 DNA: TGCGCCAGCAGCTTGGTTAGAAGACAGGGGATTCCCTACGAGCAGTACTTC. Its translation: CASSLVRRQGIPYEQYF.

The chain uses TRBV5-6 and TRBJ2-2; D uncertain. Germline CDR1 SGHDT, CDR2 YYEEEE. V was trimmed by 7 bases and J by 0 bases, leaving 16 bases between them. This CDR3 comprises 16 residues. CDR3 in amino acids: CASRFGLGTNTGELFF. In DNA, the CDR3 is TGTGCCAGCCGGTTCGGTCTAGGCACGAACACCGGGGAGCTGTTTTTT.

V and J are TRBV4-1 and TRBJ1-1; D unclear. Trimming pared 3 bases from V and 1 base from J, leaving 15 bases between. Germline assignment: CDR1 MGHRA and CDR2 YSYEKL. The length of the CDR3 is 16 residues. The CDR3 DNA sequence: TGCGCCAGCAGCCACACCCAACGGCCGGGGAACACTGAAGCTTTCTTT. Its protein product is CASSHTQRPGNTEAFF.

This clone appeared once. The CDR3 coding sequence is TGTGCCAGCAGTGAAAGAGGGGACATTGCCTACGAGCAGTACTTC. Amino acids: CASSERGDIAYEQYF. V is TRBV6-1 and J is TRBJ2-7; tentatively, D is TRBD1 (6 bases). The V gene's germline CDR1 is MNHNS and CDR2 SASEGT. The CDR3 has 15 amino acids. V gave up 2 bases and J gave up 2 bases, with 13 bases separating them.

The genes are TRBV28 and TRBJ1-6; D uncertain. This CDR3 region has 12 residues. Trimming pared 9 bases from V and 7 bases from J, leaving 10 bases between. The germline gives CDR1 MDHEN, CDR2 SYDVKM. The chain's CDR3 is CASHPPNSPLHF. The CDR3 DNA reads as TGTGCCAGTCATCCGCCCAATTCACCCCTCCACTTT.

The chain carries TRBV9 and TRBJ2-1; D is undetermined. Germline CDR1 SGDLS, CDR2 YYNGEE. Trimming pared 2 bases from V and 7 bases from J, leaving 10 bases between. The CDR3 consists of 13 residues. The CDR3 DNA follows: TGTGCCAGCAGCGTTTCGCCCTTGAATGAGCAGTTCTTC. Protein sequence: CASSVSPLNEQFF.

V gene TRBV7-9 combines with J gene TRBJ2-3, with 10 nucleotides matching TRBD2. The CDR3 runs to 14 residues. The germline CDR1 and CDR2 sequences are SEHNR and FQNEAQ (reference sequence). Trimming cost V 4 bases and J 3 bases; bases outside gene matches: 1. The CDR3 loop is CASSSAGGTDTQYF. CDR3 DNA: TGTGCCAGCAGCTCAGCGGGAGGGACAGATACGCAGTATTTT.

J is TRBJ1-5 and V is TRBV19; D unclear. This CDR3 spans 16 amino acids. V was cut by 7 bases and J by 3 bases, with 19 bases left in between. Germline V gene lookup returns CDR1 LNHDA and CDR2 SQIVND (reference sequence). This CDR3 reads CASTLVGPLSNQPQHF. Written as DNA, the CDR3 is TGTGCCAGTACCCTCGTCGGCCCGCTATCCAATCAGCCCCAGCATTTT. The variable domain in full, completed from reference TRBV19 and TRBJ1-5, reads DGGITQSPKYLFRKEGQNVTLSCEQNLNHDAMYWYRQDPGQGLRLIYYSQIVNDFQKGDIAEGYSVSREKKESFPLTVTSAQKNPTAFYLCASTLVGPLSNQPQHFGDGTRLSIL.

This chain joins TRBV10-2 and TRBJ1-1; D not certain. V was pared by 4 bases and J by 1 base, with 16 bases between. Germline CDR1 is WSHSY and CDR2 is SAAADI. This CDR3 is built from 16 residues. Here the CDR3 reads CASSGKTIGSNTEAFF. The DNA of the CDR3 is TGCGCCAGCAGTGGCAAAACTATAGGGTCGAACACTGAAGCTTTCTTT.

The genes are TRBV19 and TRBJ2-3, with TRBD2 identical over 7 bases. V trimming: 5 bases; J trimming: 1 base; junction bases outside the gene matches: 9. Germline-derived CDR1 and CDR2 are LNHDA and SQIVND (reference sequence). The CDR3 length is 16 residues. In nucleotides, the CDR3 is TGTGCCAGTAGTGGAAAGAAGCGGGGACGCACAGATACGCAGTATTTT. Its protein product is CASSGKKRGRTDTQYF.

The V call is TRBV9, the J call TRBJ2-7, with D perhaps being TRBD1 or TRBD2 (5 bases each). This CDR3 has 15 amino acids. Germline V gene lookup returns CDR1 SGDLS and CDR2 YYNGEE. Trimming left V 0 bases short and J 3 bases short, with 13 bases between. CDR3 sequence reads: CASSVGQGAYYEQYF. CDR3 DNA sequence: TGTGCCAGCAGCGTAGGGCAGGGAGCATACTACGAGCAGTACTTC.

This chain connects TRBV18 to TRBJ2-1, with TRBD2 identical over 13 bases. Germline CDR1 reads KGHSH; CDR2 reads LQKENI. The CDR3 loop spans 18 amino acids. V lost 4 bases and J lost 6; bases outside the gene matches: 12. The CDR3: CASSHGLAGDSFSNEQFF. The CDR3 nucleotides are TGTGCCAGCTCACATGGACTAGCGGGAGACTCCTTCTCCAATGAGCAGTTCTTC.

The chain uses TRBV7-3 and TRBJ2-3; D is unclear. This CDR3 spans 14 amino acids. Per germline, CDR1 SGHTA and CDR2 FQGTGA. The V end lost 2 bases, the J end lost 2 bases, and 8 bases lay between the germline ends. Written as DNA, the CDR3 is TGTGCCAGCAGCTTAGGAAGACCCACAGATACGCAGTATTTT. This encodes CASSLGRPTDTQYF.

The chain is built from TRBV15 and TRBJ1-1; no reliable D call. V lost 0 bases and J 7 bases, leaving 15 bases between the germline ends. The CDR3 loop spans 15 amino acids. Germline assignment: CDR1 LNHNV and CDR2 YYDKDF (reference sequence). The CDR3 nucleotides are TGTGCCACCAGCAGAGATTCGGGCGGTGGAAGTGAAGCTTTCTTT. Amino acids: CATSRDSGGGSEAFF.

This chain links TRBV9 with TRBJ2-1; 7 bases match TRBD2. Trimming at V came to 4 bases and at J to 4 bases, leaving 23 bases not matched to a gene. Per germline, CDR1 SGDLS and CDR2 YYNGEE. The CDR3 extends over 20 amino acids. The CDR3 DNA follows: TGTGCCAGCAGCCCTCAAGTGCCGGGACGGTTCAGTAGCGGGTACAATGAGCAGTTCTTC. This sequence encodes CASSPQVPGRFSSGYNEQFF.

CDR3 sequence reads: CAWSVGTGIGTEAFF. The CDR3 DNA reads as TGTGCCTGGAGTGTCGGGACAGGGATTGGAACTGAAGCTTTCTTT. This chain connects TRBV30 to TRBJ1-1; TRBD1 aligns across 9 bases. The CDR3 is 15 amino acids. Germline V gene sequence: CDR1 GTSNPN, CDR2 SVGIG (reference sequence). With 0 bases clipped from V and 5 bases from J, the junction kept 7 bases outside the gene matches.

The genes are TRBV10-2 and TRBJ1-1, with 7 bases lining up with TRBD1. This CDR3 spans 18 amino acids. In germline, CDR1 is WSHSY, CDR2 SAAADI. Trimming took 3 bases from V and 0 from J; bases not matched to a gene: 13. Here the CDR3 DNA reads TGCGCCAGCAGTGATCTTGACAGGGCCTTAGGGGTGAACACTGAAGCTTTCTTT. It encodes CASSDLDRALGVNTEAFF.

J is TRBJ2-7 and V is TRBV18; the match to TRBD1 covers 7 bases. CDR3 length: 12 amino acids. Germline V gives CDR1 KGHSH, CDR2 LQKENI. J gave up 5 bases and V 3 bases, and 1 base lay outside the gene matches. CDR3 amino acids: CASSPGQDEQYF. CDR3 in DNA: TGTGCCAGCTCACCCGGACAGGACGAGCAGTACTTC.

The chain employs TRBV7-8 and TRBJ2-2, with D possibly matching TRBD1 (6 bases). CDR3 length: 15 residues. The V gene lost 4 bases and the J gene lost 6 bases, with 15 bases spanning the gap. Germline loops: CDR1 SGHVS, CDR2 FQNEAQ. CDR3 nucleotide sequence: TGTGCCAGCAGCTGGGACATCGGGGTCGCCGGGGAGCTGTTTTTT. The encoded protein is CASSWDIGVAGELFF.

The chain joins TRBV6-6 to TRBJ1-1; maybe TRBD1 (6 bases). CDR1 MNHNY and CDR2 SVGAGI come from the germline V gene (reference sequence). V lost 0 bases, J lost 5 bases, and 13 bases lay in between. This CDR3 contains 15 residues. The CDR3 DNA reads as TGTGCCAGCAGTTACTCGTGGGGCCAGGGGACTGAAGCTTTCTTT. It specifies CASSYSWGQGTEAFF.

The rearrangement uses TRBV13 and TRBJ1-2; D gene unclear. Germline values: CDR1 PRHDT, CDR2 FYEKMQ (reference sequence). The V gene lost 1 base and the J gene lost 8 bases, with 11 bases spanning the gap. This CDR3 has 13 residues. As DNA, the CDR3 is TGTGCCAGCAGCTTAGACCAGGTTGGAGGCTACACCTTC. This gives the protein CASSLDQVGGYTF.

This sequence joins TRBV15 and TRBJ2-5, with no clear D. CDR1 is LNHNV and CDR2 is YYDKDF in the germline V gene (reference sequence). The CDR3 spans 15 residues. Deletions cut 2 bases from V and 3 bases from J, with 13 bases between. In nucleotides, the CDR3 is TGTGCCACCAGCAGAAAGGGTGGCTCTGAAGAGACCCAGTACTTC. This gives the protein CATSRKGGSEETQYF.